Below are 4 T cell receptor beta chains sequenced from a single sample in a study of shared clonotypes between healthy human individuals. Profiled with immunoSEQ multiplex PCR; TCRdb holds only in-frame clones, not every one. Among 500,000 to 650,000 clones listed, roughly four fifths were seen once. Sequencing was carried out using PBMCs. The receptors come from a woman aged 40 to 55 in good health. Some clones in this sample may be carry-over from other donors' samples.

This sequence joins TRBV7-2 and TRBJ2-7, with 7 bases aligning to TRBD2. In germline, CDR1 is SGHTA, CDR2 FQGNSA. V shed 0 bases and J 6 bases; nucleotides not matched to a gene: 2. The CDR3 totals 13 residues. CDR3 residues: CASSLAGGSEQYF. CDR3 nucleotide sequence: TGTGCCAGCAGCTTAGCGGGGGGGAGCGAGCAGTACTTC.

The V call is TRBV28, the J call TRBJ2-1; 7 positions agree with TRBD1. The V gene end was trimmed by 5 bases and the J gene end by 0 bases; junction bases not matched to a gene: 7. Germline V lookup: CDR1 MDHEN, CDR2 SYDVKM. The length of the CDR3 is 16 residues. The CDR3 loop reads CASSTSGTASYNEQFF. CDR3 nucleotides: TGTGCCAGCAGTACCTCCGGGACAGCCTCCTACAATGAGCAGTTCTTC.

The chain has TRBV6-4 and TRBJ1-6; 7 bases are a match to TRBD1. Trimming removed 0 bases from V and 7 bases from J; junction bases left unmatched: 3. Germline V gene lookup returns CDR1 MRHNA and CDR2 SNTAGT. The CDR3 is 15 amino acids. CDR3: CASSDSSGGNSPLHF. CDR3 DNA: TGTGCCAGCAGTGACTCGTCAGGGGGGAATTCACCCCTCCACTTT.

CDR3 residues: CASSTPTWGLAGGPPSTDTQYF. The DNA for the CDR3 is TGTGCCAGCAGCACCCCGACCTGGGGTTTAGCGGGAGGGCCGCCTAGCACAGATACGCAGTATTTT. This sequence joins TRBV28 and TRBJ2-3, with TRBD2 matching over 11 bases. The germline V gene has CDR1 MDHEN and CDR2 SYDVKM. The CDR3 totals 22 residues. The V gene end was trimmed by 6 bases and the J gene end by 0 bases; junction bases not matched to a gene: 23.